These 27 T cell receptor beta chains were all obtained from the same sample, sequenced in a study of T-cell reconstitution after alpha-beta-depleted transplantation in children. Preparation of the TCRbeta library involved a method that used unique molecular identifiers. TCRdb recomputed calls from the PCR reads with MiXCR, one row per CDR3 protein. The data show 700,000 to 950,000 distinct CDR3 sequences, roughly 15% seen once. Material: PBMCs, mostly from graft donor cells, obtained 360 days after TCRalphabeta/CD19-depleted stem cell transplant. The receptors here all came from a male patient between 5 and 17 years old who had a stem cell transplant for acute lymphoblastic leukemia, so the T cells may come from the graft donor.

The chain couples TRBV7-3 to TRBJ2-1, with 14 positions matching TRBD2. V was clipped by 0 bases and J by 7 bases; unmatched bases: 5. The germline gives CDR1 SGHTA, CDR2 FQGTGA. The CDR3 has 17 residues. CDR3: CASSLTGLAGADNEQFF. In DNA form, the CDR3 reads TGTGCCAGCAGCTTAACGGGACTAGCGGGAGCGGATAATGAGCAGTTCTTC.

The chain recombines TRBV4-1 with TRBJ1-2; perhaps TRBD1 as D (5 bases). CDR1 and CDR2 from the germline V gene are MGHRA and YSYEKL. Between the trimmed V and J ends, which lost 3 bases and 4 bases, there was a span of 12 bases. This CDR3 contains 14 residues. The DNA for the CDR3 is TGCGCCAGCAGCCAGGGGGGAAGAGGCTATGGCTACACCTTC. This encodes CASSQGGRGYGYTF.

This clonotype was counted a few times. The gene calls are TRBV20-1 and TRBJ1-5; tentatively, D is TRBD1 (5 bases). The V end was cut by 6 bases, the J end by 4 bases, with 16 bases between. This CDR3 is 14 amino acids long. Per germline, CDR1 DFQATT and CDR2 SNEGSKA (reference sequence). The CDR3 bases are TGCAGTGCCGCTGTAGACTACAGGAATCAGCCCCAGCATTTT. It is translated as CSAAVDYRNQPQHF.

This sequence joins TRBV11-1 and TRBJ2-3; D might be TRBD2 (5 bases). The CDR3 sequence is 17 residues long. Trimming removed 5 bases from V and 0 bases from J, with 18 bases in between. Germline V lookup: CDR1 SGHAT, CDR2 FQDESV (reference sequence). CDR3 DNA sequence: TGTGCCAGCAGCCTGGACTTGGGGTCCCCTAGCACAGATACGCAGTATTTT. It codes for CASSLDLGSPSTDTQYF.

A few counts support this clonotype. This chain uses TRBV5-5 with TRBJ2-3; weak D call: TRBD1 (6 bases). Deletions cut 2 bases from V and 0 bases from J, with 13 bases between. Per the germline V gene, CDR1 is SGHKS and CDR2 is YYEKEE (reference sequence). The CDR3 is made up of 16 amino acids. In DNA, the CDR3 is TGTGCCAGCAGCTTAACAGGGACCTCGAGCACAGATACGCAGTATTTT. Encoded protein: CASSLTGTSSTDTQYF.

This clonotype was recorded a few times. CDR3 nucleotide sequence: TGTGCCAGCAGCTTAGACGGGACCGGTCCGACCCAGTACTTC. Amino acid sequence: CASSLDGTGPTQYF. V is TRBV7-2 and J is TRBJ2-5; the D call may be TRBD1 or TRBD2 (5 bases each). The length of the CDR3 is 14 residues. V shed 1 base and J shed 7 bases, with 13 bases lying between them. Germline V CDR1 and CDR2: SGHTA, FQGNSA.

Ten or more counts support this clonotype. This chain links TRBV29-1 with TRBJ2-3; TRBD2 agrees at 7 bases. V was pared by 6 bases and J by 1 base, with 7 bases of the junction left unmatched. Germline V gene sequence: CDR1 SQVTM, CDR2 ANQGSEA. The CDR3 runs to 14 residues. CDR3 sequence reads: CSVRGGIGTDTQYF. CDR3 nucleotides: TGCAGCGTGCGGGGAGGGATTGGCACAGATACGCAGTATTTT.

This clonotype was picked up a small number of times. V and J are TRBV9 and TRBJ1-5; no firm D call. Trimming took off 5 bases at V and 5 bases at J, with 5 bases between the two ends. The germline gives CDR1 SGDLS, CDR2 YYNGEE. The CDR3 contains 11 residues. CDR3 sequence: CASRYYQPQHF. DNA of the CDR3: TGTGCCAGCAGGTATTATCAGCCCCAGCATTTT.

The chain employs TRBV4-1 and TRBJ1-1, with D perhaps TRBD1 (5 bases). This CDR3 is built from 15 residues. CDR1 is MGHRA and CDR2 is YSYEKL in the germline V gene. Trimming cost V 1 base and J 6 bases, with 15 bases left between them. This CDR3 is CASSQVSTGSAEAFF. In DNA, the CDR3 is TGCGCCAGCAGCCAAGTTTCCACAGGATCTGCTGAAGCTTTCTTT.

CDR3 sequence (DNA): TGTGCCAGCAGCTTAAGGGGGCTGAGCACCGGGGAGCTGTTTTTT. As protein: CASSLRGLSTGELFF. The gene calls are TRBV7-6 and TRBJ2-2; 7 nucleotides align to TRBD1. This CDR3 comprises 15 residues. Per germline, CDR1 SGHVS and CDR2 FNYEAQ. V shed 2 bases and J 4 bases; nucleotides not matched to a gene: 4. The full variable domain, rest sourced from reference TRBV7-6 and TRBJ2-2, is GAGVSQSPRYKVTKRGQDVALRCDPISGHVSLYWYRQALGQGPEFLTYFNYEAQQDKSGLPNDRFSAERPEGSISTLTIQRTEQRDSAMYRCASSLRGLSTGELFFGEGSRLTVL.

V and J are TRBV18 and TRBJ1-2; no firm D call. The CDR3 contains 13 residues. CDR1 KGHSH and CDR2 LQKENI come from the germline V gene. V was clipped by 2 bases and J by 8 bases, with 12 bases between them. CDR3 sequence (DNA): TGTGCCAGCTCACCAGGCCAGCGGGAAGGCTACACCTTC. Amino acid sequence: CASSPGQREGYTF.

This clonotype was detected only a few times. The chain employs TRBV10-3 and TRBJ1-5, with D perhaps matching TRBD1 (5 bases). The CDR3 sequence is 12 residues long. V was trimmed by 7 bases and J by 3 bases, leaving 7 bases between them. CDR1 and CDR2 from the germline V gene are ENHRY and SYGVKD. CDR3 protein: CAIKGNNQPQHF. The CDR3 DNA is TGTGCCATCAAGGGGAACAATCAGCCCCAGCATTTT.

The CDR3 DNA follows: TGCGCCAGCAGCTTGGGGGGACCGAGTAACTATGGCTACACCTTC. It yields the protein CASSLGGPSNYGYTF. V and J are TRBV5-1 and TRBJ1-2; maybe TRBD1 (5 bases). V lost 0 bases, J lost 1 base, and 10 bases lay in between. This CDR3 comprises 15 residues. The germline gives CDR1 SGHRS, CDR2 YFSETQ.

CDR3 nucleotide sequence: TGTGCCAGCAGCTTAGCCGCAGGGGGCGCGACCAATGAGCAGTTCTTC. Its protein product is CASSLAAGGATNEQFF. The rearrangement uses TRBV7-9 and TRBJ2-1, with 8 bases matching TRBD1. From germline, CDR1 is SEHNR and CDR2 FQNEAQ (reference sequence). This CDR3 is built from 16 residues. The V segment lost 0 bases and the J segment 6 bases; nucleotides outside the gene matches: 7.

This clonotype was counted at least ten times. The genes are TRBV29-1 and TRBJ2-7; D uncertain. V was cut by 0 bases and J by 0 bases, with 15 bases left in between. CDR1 and CDR2 (germline): SQVTM, ANQGSEA. CDR3 size: 16 residues. The CDR3, as DNA: TGCAGCGTTGAAGATCCCTCTGTGGCTAGCTCCTACGAGCAGTACTTC. This encodes CSVEDPSVASSYEQYF.

The chain carries TRBV20-1 and TRBJ1-1; TRBD1 matches 8 bases. This CDR3 has 15 residues. The germline V gene encodes CDR1 DFQATT and CDR2 SNEGSKA (reference sequence). In nucleotides, the CDR3 is TGCAGCCCCTCGACCCAGGGGGCGCGGGGGTCTGAAGCTTTCTTT. Encoded protein: CSPSTQGARGSEAFF.

This clonotype was counted only a few times. The chain couples TRBV2 to TRBJ2-7; 10 bases match TRBD2. This CDR3 has 17 amino acids. Per the germline V gene, CDR1 is SNHLY and CDR2 is FYNNEI. Unmatched junction bases numbered 9, after V lost 2 bases and J lost 2 bases. The CDR3 DNA follows: TGTGCCAGCAGTGAAAGGAAGGGACTAGCGAACGCCTACGAGCAGTACTTC. Translated, it gives CASSERKGLANAYEQYF.

The V gene is TRBV7-9, the J gene TRBJ2-5; D tentatively reads TRBD1 or TRBD2 (5 bases each). The germline gives CDR1 SEHNR, CDR2 FQNEAQ (reference sequence). The V and J ends lost 7 bases and 3 bases respectively, with 18 bases between them. This CDR3 contains 15 residues. In DNA, the CDR3 is TGTGCCAGCAACCCCAATGGGGGACCCGAAGAGACCCAGTACTTC. It translates to CASNPNGGPEETQYF.

The V call is TRBV5-1, the J call TRBJ1-4; 8 bases are shared with TRBD1. CDR1 is SGHRS and CDR2 is YFSETQ in the germline V gene. The CDR3 consists of 16 residues. The V segment lost 3 bases and the J segment 1 base; nucleotides outside the gene matches: 5. The CDR3 here is CASSSRQGKTNEKLFF. The CDR3 DNA follows: TGCGCCAGCAGCTCTAGACAGGGGAAAACTAATGAAAAACTGTTTTTT. The entire variable domain, with the rest obtained from reference TRBV5-1 and TRBJ1-4, is as follows: KAGVTQTPRYLIKTRGQQVTLSCSPISGHRSVSWYQQTPGQGLQFLFEYFSETQRNKGNFPGRFSGRQFSNSRSEMNVSTLELGDSALYLCASSSRQGKTNEKLFFGSGTQLSVL.

The rearrangement uses TRBV20-1 and TRBJ1-5, with 8 bases that match TRBD1. Germline V gives CDR1 DFQATT, CDR2 SNEGSKA (reference sequence). J gave up 4 bases and V 2 bases, and 4 bases lay outside the gene matches. This CDR3 region has 14 residues. CDR3 protein: CSARNQGANQPQHF. CDR3 sequence (DNA): TGCAGTGCTAGAAACCAGGGGGCAAATCAGCCCCAGCATTTT.

This chain links TRBV5-1 with TRBJ2-7, with a weak D call TRBD1 (6 bases). The CDR3 contains 13 residues. In germline, CDR1 is SGHRS, CDR2 YFSETQ. With 0 bases removed from V and 9 bases from J, the gap between germline ends came to 13 bases. The CDR3, as DNA: TGCGCCAGCAGCTTGGAGGGACACGGAGCGCAGTACTTC. It is translated as CASSLEGHGAQYF.

This clonotype was seen more than once but under ten times. V gene TRBV9 combines with J gene TRBJ2-7; D gene uncertain. CDR3 length equals 14 residues. The V end lost 4 bases, the J end lost 5 bases, and 16 bases lay between the germline ends. Germline assignment: CDR1 SGDLS and CDR2 YYNGEE. In nucleotides, the CDR3 is TGTGCCAGCAGCCCCCTGGTAGGGATTGACGAGCAGTACTTC. Its translation: CASSPLVGIDEQYF.

This clonotype came up once. CDR3 sequence (DNA): TGTGCCAGCAGCTCGGGCCCTGGTCCCTACAATGAGCAGTTCTTC. It is translated as CASSSGPGPYNEQFF. The chain couples TRBV7-8 to TRBJ2-1, with D hard to call. The CDR3 is 15 residues long. The ends were cut back, 4 bases at V and 2 bases at J, with 12 bases in the middle. Germline V gene data show CDR1 as SGHVS and CDR2 as FQNEAQ.

This clonotype showed up just a few times. The chain joins TRBV27 to TRBJ2-2; D possibly corresponds to TRBD2 (5 bases). V was cut by 4 bases and J by 5 bases, with 8 bases left in between. This CDR3 has 13 residues. Germline assignment: CDR1 MNHEY and CDR2 SMNVEV (reference sequence). The CDR3 loop reads CASSSGWTGELFF. The CDR3 coding sequence is TGTGCCAGCAGTTCGGGGTGGACCGGGGAGCTGTTTTTT.

This clonotype showed up just a few times. The chain employs TRBV5-1 and TRBJ1-5; TRBD1 is a possible D gene (5 bases). Trimming took 3 bases from V and 6 from J, leaving 19 bases between them. There are 16 residues in the CDR3. CDR1 is SGHRS and CDR2 is YFSETQ in the germline V gene. The CDR3: CASSSLDSGPGQPQHF. CDR3 sequence (DNA): TGCGCCAGCAGCTCCCTTGATTCGGGGCCAGGTCAGCCCCAGCATTTT.

Ten or more counts support this clonotype. The V and J genes are TRBV5-1 and TRBJ2-1, with D maybe TRBD1 (6 bases). The V and J ends lost 6 bases and 7 bases respectively, with 8 bases between them. Germline lookup yields CDR1 SGHRS and CDR2 YFSETQ. The CDR3 runs to 11 residues. The CDR3 DNA sequence: TGCGCCAGCAAGGGGGTAAATGAGCAGTTCTTC. It is translated as CASKGVNEQFF.

This rearrangement joins TRBV7-9 to TRBJ2-7; 10 nucleotides line up with TRBD2. Germline assignment: CDR1 SEHNR and CDR2 FQNEAQ (reference sequence). There are 15 residues in the CDR3. V lost 2 bases to trimming and J lost 6 bases; unmatched junction nucleotides: 7. Here the CDR3 DNA reads TGTGCCAGCAGCTTATTAAGCCTAGCGGGAGTCGAGCAGTACTTC. Translation: CASSLLSLAGVEQYF.